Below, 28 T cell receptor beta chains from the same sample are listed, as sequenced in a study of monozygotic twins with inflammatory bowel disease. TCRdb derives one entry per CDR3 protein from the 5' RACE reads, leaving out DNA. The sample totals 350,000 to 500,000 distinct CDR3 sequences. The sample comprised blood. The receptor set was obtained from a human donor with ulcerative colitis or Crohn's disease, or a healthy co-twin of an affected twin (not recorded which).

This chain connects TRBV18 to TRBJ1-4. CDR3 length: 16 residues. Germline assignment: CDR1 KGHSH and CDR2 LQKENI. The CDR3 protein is CASSPVRRINNEKLFF.

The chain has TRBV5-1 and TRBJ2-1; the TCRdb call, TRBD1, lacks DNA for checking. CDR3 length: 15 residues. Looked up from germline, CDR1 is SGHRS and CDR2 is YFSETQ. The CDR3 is CASSLADRGYNEQFF.

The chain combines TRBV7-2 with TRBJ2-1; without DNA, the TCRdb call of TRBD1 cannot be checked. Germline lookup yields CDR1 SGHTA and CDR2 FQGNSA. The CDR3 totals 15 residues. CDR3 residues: CASSLTGVSYNEQFF.

CDR3 amino acids: CASTRDSQNSPLHF. J is TRBJ1-6 and V is TRBV12-3 or TRBV12-4; checking the TCRdb D call of TRBD1 is not possible without DNA. The CDR3 loop spans 14 amino acids.

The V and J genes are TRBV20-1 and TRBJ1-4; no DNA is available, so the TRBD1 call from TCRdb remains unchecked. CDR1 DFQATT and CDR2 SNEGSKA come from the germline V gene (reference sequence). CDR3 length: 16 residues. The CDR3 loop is CSALDRVGGTNEKLFF.

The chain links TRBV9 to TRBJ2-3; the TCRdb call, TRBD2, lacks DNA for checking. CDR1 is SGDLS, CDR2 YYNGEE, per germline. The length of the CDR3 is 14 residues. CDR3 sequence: CASSPAVVPDTQYF.

The CDR3 sequence: CSVQDALGGEQFF. The rearrangement links TRBV29-1 to TRBJ2-1; without DNA, the TCRdb call of TRBD1 cannot be checked. CDR3 length equals 13 residues. In germline, CDR1 is SQVTM, CDR2 ANQGSEA.

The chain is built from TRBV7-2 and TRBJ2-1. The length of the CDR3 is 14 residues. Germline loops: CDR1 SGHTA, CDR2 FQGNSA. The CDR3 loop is CASSLRTDYNEQFF.

The CDR3 loop reads CASSSSPFRDGYGYTF. This chain connects TRBV6-5 to TRBJ1-2; TCRdb picks TRBD1, but there is no DNA to check that call. The CDR3 runs to 16 residues. CDR1 and CDR2 from the germline V gene are MNHEY and SVGAGI.

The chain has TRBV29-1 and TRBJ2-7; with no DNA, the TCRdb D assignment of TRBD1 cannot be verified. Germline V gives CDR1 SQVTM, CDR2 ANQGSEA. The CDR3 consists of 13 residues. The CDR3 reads CSVAGTESYEQYF.

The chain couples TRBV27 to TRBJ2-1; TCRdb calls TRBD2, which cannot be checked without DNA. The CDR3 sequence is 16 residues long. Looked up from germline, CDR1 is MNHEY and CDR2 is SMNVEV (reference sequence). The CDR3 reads CASSSFLLGTQNEQFF.

The CDR3 here is CSVAGGRGTDTQYF. The chain links TRBV29-1 to TRBJ2-3; there is no DNA to check the TCRdb D call of TRBD2. Germline V gene data show CDR1 as SQVTM and CDR2 as ANQGSEA. This CDR3 has 14 residues.

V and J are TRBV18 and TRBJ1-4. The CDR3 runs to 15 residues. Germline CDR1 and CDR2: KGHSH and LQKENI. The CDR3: CASSPRLGFWEKLFF.

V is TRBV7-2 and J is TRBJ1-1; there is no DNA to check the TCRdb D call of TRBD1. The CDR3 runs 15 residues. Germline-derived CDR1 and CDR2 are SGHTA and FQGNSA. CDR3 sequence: CASSSQQGGHTEAFF. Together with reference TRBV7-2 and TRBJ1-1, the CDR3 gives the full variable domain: GAGVSQSPSNKVTEKGKDVELRCDPISGHTALYWYRQSLGQGLEFLIYFQGNSAPDKSGLPSDRFSAERTGGSVSTLTIQRTQQEDSAVYLCASSSQQGGHTEAFFGQGTRLTVV.

The CDR3 sequence: CASSLMITGQETQYF. The gene calls are TRBV7-2 and TRBJ2-5; as DNA is missing, the TRBD1 call by TCRdb cannot be tested. The germline gives CDR1 SGHTA, CDR2 FQGNSA. This CDR3 contains 15 residues.

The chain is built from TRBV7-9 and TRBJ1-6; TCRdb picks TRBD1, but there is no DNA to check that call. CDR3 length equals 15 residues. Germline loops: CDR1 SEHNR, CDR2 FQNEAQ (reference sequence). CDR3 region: CASSFTGTGASPLHF.

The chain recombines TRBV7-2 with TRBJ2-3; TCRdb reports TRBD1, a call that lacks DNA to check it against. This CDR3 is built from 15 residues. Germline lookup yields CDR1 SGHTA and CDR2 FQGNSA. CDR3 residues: CASSDSGGGLGTQYF.

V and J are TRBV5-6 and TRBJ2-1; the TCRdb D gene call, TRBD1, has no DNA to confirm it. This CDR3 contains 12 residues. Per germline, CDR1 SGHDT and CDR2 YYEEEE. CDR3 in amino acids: CASSLSAGEVFF.

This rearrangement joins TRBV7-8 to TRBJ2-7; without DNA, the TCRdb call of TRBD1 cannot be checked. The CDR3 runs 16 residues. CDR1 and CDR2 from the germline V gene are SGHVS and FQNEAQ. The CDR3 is CASNLSPVHAVYEQYF.

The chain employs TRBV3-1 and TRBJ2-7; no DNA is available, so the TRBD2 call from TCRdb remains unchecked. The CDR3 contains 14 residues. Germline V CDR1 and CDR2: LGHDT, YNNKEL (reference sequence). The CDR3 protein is CASSPSGRLLEQYF.

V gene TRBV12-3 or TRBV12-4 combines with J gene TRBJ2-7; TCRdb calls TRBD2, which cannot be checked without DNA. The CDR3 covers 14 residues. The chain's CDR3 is CASSVSGASYEQYF.

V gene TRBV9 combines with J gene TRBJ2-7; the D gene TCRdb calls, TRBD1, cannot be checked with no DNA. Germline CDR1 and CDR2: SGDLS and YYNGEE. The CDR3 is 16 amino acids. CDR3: CASSVTPTTGSYEQYF.

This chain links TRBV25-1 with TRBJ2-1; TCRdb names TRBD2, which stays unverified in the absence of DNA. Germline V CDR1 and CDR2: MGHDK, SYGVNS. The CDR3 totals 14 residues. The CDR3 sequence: CASSEQAGYNEQFF.

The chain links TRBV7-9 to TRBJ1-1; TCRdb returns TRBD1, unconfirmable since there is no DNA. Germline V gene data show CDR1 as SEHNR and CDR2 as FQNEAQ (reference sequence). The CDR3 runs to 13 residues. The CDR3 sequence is CASSDTGNTEAFF.

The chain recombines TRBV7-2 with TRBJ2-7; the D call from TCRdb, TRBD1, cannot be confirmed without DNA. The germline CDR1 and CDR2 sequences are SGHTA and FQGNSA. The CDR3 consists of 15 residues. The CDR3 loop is CASRLGQGGNYEQYF.

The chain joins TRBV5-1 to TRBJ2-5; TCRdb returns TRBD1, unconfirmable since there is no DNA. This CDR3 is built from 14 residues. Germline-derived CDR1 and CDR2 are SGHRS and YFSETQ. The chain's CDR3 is CASSSGGGGETQYF. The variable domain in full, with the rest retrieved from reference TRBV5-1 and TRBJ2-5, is KAGVTQTPRYLIKTRGQQVTLSCSPISGHRSVSWYQQTPGQGLQFLFEYFSETQRNKGNFPGRFSGRQFSNSRSEMNVSTLELGDSALYLCASSSGGGGETQYFGPGTRLLVL.

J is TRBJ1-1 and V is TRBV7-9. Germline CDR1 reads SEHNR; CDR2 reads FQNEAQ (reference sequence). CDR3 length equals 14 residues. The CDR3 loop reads CASSLEIMNTEAFF.

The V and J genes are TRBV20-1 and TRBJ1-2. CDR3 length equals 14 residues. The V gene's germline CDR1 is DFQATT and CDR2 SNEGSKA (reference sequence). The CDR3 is CSAFRGAPNYGYTF.